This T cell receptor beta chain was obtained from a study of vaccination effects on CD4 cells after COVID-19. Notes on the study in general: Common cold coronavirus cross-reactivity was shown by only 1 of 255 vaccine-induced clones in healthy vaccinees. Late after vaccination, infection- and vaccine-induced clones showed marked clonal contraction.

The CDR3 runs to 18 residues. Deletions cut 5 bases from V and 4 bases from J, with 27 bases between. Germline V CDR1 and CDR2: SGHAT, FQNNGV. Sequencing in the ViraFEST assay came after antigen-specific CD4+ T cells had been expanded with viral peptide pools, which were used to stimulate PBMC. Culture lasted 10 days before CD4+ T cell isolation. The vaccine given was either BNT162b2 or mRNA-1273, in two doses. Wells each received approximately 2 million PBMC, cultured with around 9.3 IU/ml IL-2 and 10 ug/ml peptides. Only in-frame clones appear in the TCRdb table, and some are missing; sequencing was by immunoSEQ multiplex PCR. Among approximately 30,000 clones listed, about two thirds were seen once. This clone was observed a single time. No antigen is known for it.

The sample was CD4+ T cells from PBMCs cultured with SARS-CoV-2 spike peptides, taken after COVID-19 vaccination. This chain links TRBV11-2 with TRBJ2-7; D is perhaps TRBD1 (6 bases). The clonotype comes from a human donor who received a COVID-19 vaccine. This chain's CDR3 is CASSPNNRDRNQPYEQYF. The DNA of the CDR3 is TGTGCCAGCAGCCCGAACAATAGAGACAGGAACCAACCATACGAGCAGTACTTC.